These 14 T cell receptor beta chains were all obtained from the same sample, sequenced in a study of T cell responses to AZD1222 COVID-19 vaccine. Libraries were prepared by immunoSEQ multiplex PCR; TCRdb keeps only in-frame clonotypes and omits some of them. The sample lists about 130,000 clones; about nine tenths were seen once. The material sequenced was peripheral blood, taken on day 0 of AZD1222 vaccination. The receptors were sampled from an adult in good health.

V gene TRBV7-2 combines with J gene TRBJ1-5, with no clear D. V was cut by 5 bases and J by 1 base, with 6 bases left in between. The CDR3 runs 13 residues. Germline assignment: CDR1 SGHTA and CDR2 FQGNSA. The CDR3 loop reads CASSLASNQPQHF. Here the CDR3 DNA reads TGTGCCAGCAGCCTCGCAAGCAATCAGCCCCAGCATTTT.

The chain has TRBV5-1 and TRBJ1-2, with a possible D match to TRBD1 (6 bases). The CDR3 is 16 amino acids. V dropped 3 bases and J dropped 4 bases, with 19 bases sitting between them. CDR1 SGHRS and CDR2 YFSETQ come from the germline V gene. The CDR3 region has the DNA TGCGCCAGCAGCTGGACTGCACAGGGTTCCGGCTATGGCTACACCTTC. It specifies CASSWTAQGSGYGYTF.

The V and J genes are TRBV18 and TRBJ2-2, with D unclear. V was cut by 0 bases and J by 6 bases, with 11 bases left in between. Germline loops: CDR1 KGHSH, CDR2 LQKENI. CDR3 length equals 15 residues. CDR3 DNA sequence: TGTGCCAGCTCACCACCAGTTCGTGACCCCGGGGAGCTGTTTTTT. This encodes CASSPPVRDPGELFF.

This sequence joins TRBV7-9 and TRBJ1-1; D remains unclear. Trimming shortened V by 5 bases and J by 4 bases, and 11 bases separated the two germline ends. The CDR3 spans 13 residues. Germline V lookup: CDR1 SEHNR, CDR2 FQNEAQ (reference sequence). The CDR3 here is CASSLEVVTEAFF. The CDR3 DNA follows: TGTGCCAGCAGCCTAGAGGTGGTCACTGAAGCTTTCTTT.

The chain uses TRBV7-2 and TRBJ2-1, with no clear D. This CDR3 region has 15 residues. Germline V gene sequence: CDR1 SGHTA, CDR2 FQGNSA. V lost 7 bases and J 0 bases, leaving 13 bases between the germline ends. Written as DNA, the CDR3 is TGTGCCAGCAACACGCTGGCTAACTCCTACAATGAGCAGTTCTTC. Translating gives CASNTLANSYNEQFF.

The V and J genes are TRBV5-8 and TRBJ1-4, with a tentative D call TRBD1 (6 bases). CDR3 length: 14 amino acids. Deletions cut 0 bases from V and 4 bases from J, with 7 bases between. Germline CDR1 reads SGHTS; CDR2 reads YDEGEE. The CDR3 is CASSLVGGNEKLFF. The CDR3 DNA follows: TGTGCCAGCAGCTTGGTAGGGGGTAATGAAAAACTGTTTTTT.

The chain joins TRBV18 to TRBJ1-1; 8 bases match TRBD1. The CDR3 sequence is 14 residues long. The V and J ends lost 3 bases and 2 bases, in that order; junction bases with no gene match: 2. Germline lookup yields CDR1 KGHSH and CDR2 LQKENI. In nucleotides, the CDR3 is TGTGCCAGCTCACCCGGACAGGGAAACACTGAAGCTTTCTTT. Protein product: CASSPGQGNTEAFF.

This clone was seen once. This rearrangement joins TRBV18 to TRBJ1-1; TRBD1 might be the D (6 bases). The CDR3 is 16 amino acids. Germline CDR1 and CDR2: KGHSH and LQKENI. Trimming left V 3 bases short and J 0 bases short, with 14 bases between. The CDR3 DNA is TGTGCCAGCTCACCGGTCCGGGGGCACGTGAACACTGAAGCTTTCTTT. Protein product: CASSPVRGHVNTEAFF.

The J gene is TRBJ1-2, the V gene TRBV19; D gene unclear. The CDR3 is 14 amino acids. V lost 0 bases to trimming and J lost 7 bases, with 12 bases between them. Germline CDR1 and CDR2: LNHDA and SQIVND (reference sequence). The CDR3 spells CASSIDNGSGGYTF. In DNA form, the CDR3 reads TGTGCCAGTAGTATAGATAACGGGTCGGGTGGCTACACCTTC.

V usage is TRBV7-6 and J usage is TRBJ1-4; a weak D match, TRBD1 (5 bases). Per germline, CDR1 SGHVS and CDR2 FNYEAQ. V was shortened by 1 base and J by 4 bases, with 16 bases between the two germline ends. The CDR3 length is 17 residues. DNA for the CDR3: TGTGCCAGCAGCTTAGGCCGTTGGGGACGGCGTAATGAAAAACTGTTTTTT. Its translation: CASSLGRWGRRNEKLFF.

This clone was observed a single time. The rearrangement links TRBV27 to TRBJ1-2, with a tentative D call TRBD1 (6 bases). The CDR3 loop spans 14 amino acids. Trimming left V 4 bases short and J 3 bases short, with 12 bases between. CDR1 and CDR2 from the germline V gene are MNHEY and SMNVEV (reference sequence). The CDR3 spells CASSSLAGDYGYTF. CDR3 coding DNA: TGTGCCAGCAGTTCCCTAGCAGGGGACTATGGCTACACCTTC.

In the case of this clone: One junction end disagrees with the germline gene, perhaps due to a read error. This chain connects TRBV19 to TRBJ2-1; 12 bases fit TRBD2. This CDR3 comprises 12 residues. Germline V gene data show CDR1 as LNHDA and CDR2 as SQIVND (reference sequence). The CDR3 sequence: CASSNRLAGEIF. In DNA, the CDR3 is TGTGCCAGTAGCAACCGACTAGCGGGGGAGATCTTC.

The rearrangement joins TRBV2 to TRBJ1-2; possibly TRBD1 for D (6 bases). The V gene lost 7 bases and the J gene lost 5 bases, with 14 bases spanning the gap. The CDR3 is made up of 13 amino acids. Germline V gene sequence: CDR1 SNHLY, CDR2 FYNNEI. The CDR3 DNA reads TGTGCCAGCAATGGGGGCGGGGAGTATGGCTACACCTTC. Protein: CASNGGGEYGYTF.

This sequence joins TRBV2 and TRBJ2-7; D remains unclear. Trimming took 4 bases from V and 2 from J, leaving 12 bases between them. CDR3 length: 14 residues. CDR1 and CDR2 (germline): SNHLY, FYNNEI. CDR3: CASSGTDWAYEQYF. DNA for the CDR3: TGTGCCAGCAGTGGGACCGACTGGGCCTACGAGCAGTACTTC.